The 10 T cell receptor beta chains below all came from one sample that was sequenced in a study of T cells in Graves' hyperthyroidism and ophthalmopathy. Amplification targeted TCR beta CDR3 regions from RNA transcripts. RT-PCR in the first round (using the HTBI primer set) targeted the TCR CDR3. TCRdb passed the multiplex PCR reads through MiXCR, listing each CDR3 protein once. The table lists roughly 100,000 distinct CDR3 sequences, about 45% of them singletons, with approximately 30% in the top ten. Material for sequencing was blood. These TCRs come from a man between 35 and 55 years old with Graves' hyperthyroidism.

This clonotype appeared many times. Written as DNA, the CDR3 is TGTGCCAGCAGGGGCCCGGCTGGAAACACCATATATTTT. Translating gives CASRGPAGNTIYF. The V gene is TRBV12-3 or TRBV12-4, the J gene TRBJ1-3; D is uncertain. There are 13 residues in the CDR3. The V end was cut by 6 bases, the J end by 2 bases, with 8 bases between.

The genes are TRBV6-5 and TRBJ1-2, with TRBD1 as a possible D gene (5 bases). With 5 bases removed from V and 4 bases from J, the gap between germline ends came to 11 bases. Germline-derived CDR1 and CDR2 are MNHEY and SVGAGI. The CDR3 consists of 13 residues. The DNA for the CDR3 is TGTGCCAGCAGTCCGGGAAGGGGCTATGGCTACACCTTC. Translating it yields CASSPGRGYGYTF.

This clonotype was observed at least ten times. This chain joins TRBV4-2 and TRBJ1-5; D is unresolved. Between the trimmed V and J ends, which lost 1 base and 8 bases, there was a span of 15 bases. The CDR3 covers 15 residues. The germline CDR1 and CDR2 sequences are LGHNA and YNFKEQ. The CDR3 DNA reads TGTGCCAGCAGCCAAGGAGTGGAGGAGTTGAAGCCCCAGCATTTT. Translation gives CASSQGVEELKPQHF.

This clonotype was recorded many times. CDR3 residues: CASSPLGEADTQYF. In DNA, the CDR3 is TGTGCCAGCAGCCCACTTGGGGAGGCAGATACGCAGTATTTT. The V call is TRBV6-5, the J call TRBJ2-3; tentative D call: TRBD2 (6 bases). The CDR3 is made up of 14 amino acids. With 6 bases removed from V and 4 bases from J, the gap between germline ends came to 14 bases. The germline CDR1 and CDR2 sequences are MNHEY and SVGAGI.

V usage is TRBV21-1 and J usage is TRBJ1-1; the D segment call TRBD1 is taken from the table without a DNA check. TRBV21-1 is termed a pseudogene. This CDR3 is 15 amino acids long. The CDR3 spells CASSKPGQGDAEAFF. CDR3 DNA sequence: TGTGCCAGCAGCAAGCCAGGACAGGGGGACGCTGAAGCTTTCTTT.

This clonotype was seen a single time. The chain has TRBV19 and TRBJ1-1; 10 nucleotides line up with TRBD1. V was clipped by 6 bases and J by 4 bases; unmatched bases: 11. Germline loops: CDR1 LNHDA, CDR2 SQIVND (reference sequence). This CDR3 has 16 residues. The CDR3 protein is CASRTRGTGEGTEAFF. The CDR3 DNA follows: TGTGCCAGTAGGACCCGGGGGACAGGGGAGGGCACTGAAGCTTTCTTT.

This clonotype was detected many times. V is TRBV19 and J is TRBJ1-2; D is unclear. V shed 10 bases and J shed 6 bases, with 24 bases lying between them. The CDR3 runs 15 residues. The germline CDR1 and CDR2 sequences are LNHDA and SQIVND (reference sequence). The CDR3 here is CATAITGEMRDGYTF. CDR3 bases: TGTGCCACTGCGATCACTGGGGAGATGAGGGATGGCTACACCTTC.

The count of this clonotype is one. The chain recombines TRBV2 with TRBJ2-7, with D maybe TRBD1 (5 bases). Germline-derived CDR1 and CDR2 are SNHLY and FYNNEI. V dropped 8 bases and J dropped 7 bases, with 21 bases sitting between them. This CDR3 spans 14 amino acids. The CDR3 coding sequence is TGTGCCAGCGAGGCGTCACAGGCGGCCGTGGAGCAGTACTTC. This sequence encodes CASEASQAAVEQYF.

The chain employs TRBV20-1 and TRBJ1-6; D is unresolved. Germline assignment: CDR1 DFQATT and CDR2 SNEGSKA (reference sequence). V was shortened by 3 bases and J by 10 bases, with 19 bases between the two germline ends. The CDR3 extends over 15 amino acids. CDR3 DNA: TGCAGTGCTAGGAAAGGACGGCGAATCAACTCACCCCTCCACTTT. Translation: CSARKGRRINSPLHF.

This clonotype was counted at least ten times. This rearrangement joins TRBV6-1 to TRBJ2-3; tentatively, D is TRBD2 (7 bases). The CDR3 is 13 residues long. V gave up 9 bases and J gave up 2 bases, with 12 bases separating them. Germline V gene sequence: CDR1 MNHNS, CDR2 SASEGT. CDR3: CASGGGFTDTQYF. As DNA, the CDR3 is TGTGCCAGTGGGGGGGGCTTCACAGATACGCAGTATTTT.